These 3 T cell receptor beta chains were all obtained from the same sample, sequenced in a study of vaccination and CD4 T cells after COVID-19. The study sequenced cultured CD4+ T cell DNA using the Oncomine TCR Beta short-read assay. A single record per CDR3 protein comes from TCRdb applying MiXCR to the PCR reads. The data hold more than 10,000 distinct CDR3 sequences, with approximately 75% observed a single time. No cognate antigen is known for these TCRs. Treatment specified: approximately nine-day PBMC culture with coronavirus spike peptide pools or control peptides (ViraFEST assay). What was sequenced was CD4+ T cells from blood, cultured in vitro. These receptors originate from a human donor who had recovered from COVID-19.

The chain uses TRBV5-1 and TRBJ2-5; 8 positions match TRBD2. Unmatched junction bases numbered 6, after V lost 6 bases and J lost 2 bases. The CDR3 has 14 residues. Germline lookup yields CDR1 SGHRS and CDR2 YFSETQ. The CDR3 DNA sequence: TGCGCCAGCACCAGACTAGCGATACAAGAGACCCAGTACTTC. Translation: CASTRLAIQETQYF. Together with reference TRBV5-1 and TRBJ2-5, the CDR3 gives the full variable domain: KAGVTQTPRYLIKTRGQQVTLSCSPISGHRSVSWYQQTPGQGLQFLFEYFSETQRNKGNFPGRFSGRQFSNSRSEMNVSTLELGDSALYLCASTRLAIQETQYFGPGTRLLVL.

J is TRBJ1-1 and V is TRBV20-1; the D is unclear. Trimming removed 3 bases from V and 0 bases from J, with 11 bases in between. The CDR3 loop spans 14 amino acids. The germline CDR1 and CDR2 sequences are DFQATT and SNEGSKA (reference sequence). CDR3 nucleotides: TGCAGTGCTAGTTATGGTCCCGTGAACACTGAAGCTTTCTTT. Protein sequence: CSASYGPVNTEAFF.

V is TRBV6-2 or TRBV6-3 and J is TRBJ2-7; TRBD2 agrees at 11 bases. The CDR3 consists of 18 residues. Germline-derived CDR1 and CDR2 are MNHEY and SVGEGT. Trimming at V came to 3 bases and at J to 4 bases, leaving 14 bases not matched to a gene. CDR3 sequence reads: CASSYASGRTAANYEQYF. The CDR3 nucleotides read TGTGCCAGCAGTTATGCTAGCGGGAGGACGGCCGCAAATTACGAGCAGTACTTC.